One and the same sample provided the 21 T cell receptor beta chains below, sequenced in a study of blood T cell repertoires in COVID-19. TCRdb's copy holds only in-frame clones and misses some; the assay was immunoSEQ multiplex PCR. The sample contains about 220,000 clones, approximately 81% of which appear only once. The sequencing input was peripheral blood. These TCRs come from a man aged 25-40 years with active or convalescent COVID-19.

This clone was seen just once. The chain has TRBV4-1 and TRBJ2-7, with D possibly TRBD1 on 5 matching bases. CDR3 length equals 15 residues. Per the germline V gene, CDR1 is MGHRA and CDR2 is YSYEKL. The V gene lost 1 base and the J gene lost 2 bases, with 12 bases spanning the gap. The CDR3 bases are TGCGCCAGCAGCCAAGGGGAAGGGGTAGCCTACGAGCAGTACTTC. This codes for CASSQGEGVAYEQYF.

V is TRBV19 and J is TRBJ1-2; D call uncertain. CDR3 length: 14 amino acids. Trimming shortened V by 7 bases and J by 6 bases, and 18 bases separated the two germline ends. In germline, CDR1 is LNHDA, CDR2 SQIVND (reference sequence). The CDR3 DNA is TGTGCCAGTAACTCTGCCACCACCGTGGATGGCTACACCTTC. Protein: CASNSATTVDGYTF.

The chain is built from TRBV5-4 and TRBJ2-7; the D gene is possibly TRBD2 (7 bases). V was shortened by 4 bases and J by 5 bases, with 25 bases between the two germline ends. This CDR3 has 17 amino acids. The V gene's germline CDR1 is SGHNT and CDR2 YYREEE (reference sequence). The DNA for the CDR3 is TGTGCCAGCAGCCCTGGGGGGGCACAGGGCCGAGGCCACGAGCAGTACTTC. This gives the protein CASSPGGAQGRGHEQYF.

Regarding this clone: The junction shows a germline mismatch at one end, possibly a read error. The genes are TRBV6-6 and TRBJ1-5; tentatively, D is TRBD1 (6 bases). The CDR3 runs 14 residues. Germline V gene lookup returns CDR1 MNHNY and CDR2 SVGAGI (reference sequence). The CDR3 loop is CASMGQGRNRPQHF. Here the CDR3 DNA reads TGTGCCAGCATGGGCCAGGGGCGCAATCGGCCCCAGCATTTT.

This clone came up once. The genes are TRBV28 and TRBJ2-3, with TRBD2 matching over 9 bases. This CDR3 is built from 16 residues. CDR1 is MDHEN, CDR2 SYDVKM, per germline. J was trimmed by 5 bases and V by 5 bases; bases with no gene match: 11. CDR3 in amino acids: CASSPPTAGGGDTQYF. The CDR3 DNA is TGTGCCAGCAGTCCCCCTACGGCGGGAGGGGGAGATACGCAGTATTTT. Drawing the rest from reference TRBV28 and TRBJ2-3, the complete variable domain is DVKVTQSSRYLVKRTGEKVFLECVQDMDHENMFWYRQDPGLGLRLIYFSYDVKMKEKGDIPEGYSVSREKKERFSLILESASTNQTSMYLCASSPPTAGGGDTQYFGPGTRLTVL.

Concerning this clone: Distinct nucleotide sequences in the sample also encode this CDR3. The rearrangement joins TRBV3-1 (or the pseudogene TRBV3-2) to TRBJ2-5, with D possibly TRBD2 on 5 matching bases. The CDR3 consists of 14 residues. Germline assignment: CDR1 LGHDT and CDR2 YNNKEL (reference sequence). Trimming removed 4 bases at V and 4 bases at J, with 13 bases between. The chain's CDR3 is CASSPPGRGETQYF. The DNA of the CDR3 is TGTGCCAGCAGCCCCCCTGGACGGGGAGAGACCCAGTACTTC.

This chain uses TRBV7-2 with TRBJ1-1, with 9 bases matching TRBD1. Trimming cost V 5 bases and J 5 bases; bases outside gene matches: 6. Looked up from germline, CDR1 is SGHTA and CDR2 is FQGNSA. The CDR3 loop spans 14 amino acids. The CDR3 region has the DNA TGTGCCAGCAGCCCTCGACAGGGGGGGACTGAAGCTTTCTTT. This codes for CASSPRQGGTEAFF.

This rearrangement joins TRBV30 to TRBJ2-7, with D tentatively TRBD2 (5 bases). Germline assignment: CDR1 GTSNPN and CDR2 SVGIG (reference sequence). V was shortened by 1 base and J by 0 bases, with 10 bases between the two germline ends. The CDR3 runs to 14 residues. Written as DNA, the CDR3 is TGTGCCTGGAGTGCTCAGCGGTCCTCCTACGAGCAGTACTTC. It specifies CAWSAQRSSYEQYF.

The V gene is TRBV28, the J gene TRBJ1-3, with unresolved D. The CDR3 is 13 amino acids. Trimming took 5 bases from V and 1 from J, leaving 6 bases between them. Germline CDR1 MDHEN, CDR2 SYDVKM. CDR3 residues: CASSPGSGNTIYF. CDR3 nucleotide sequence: TGTGCCAGCAGTCCAGGATCTGGAAACACCATATATTTT.

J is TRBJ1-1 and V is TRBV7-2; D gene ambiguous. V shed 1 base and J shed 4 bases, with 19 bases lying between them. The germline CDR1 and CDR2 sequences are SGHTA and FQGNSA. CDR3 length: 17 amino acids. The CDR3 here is CASSLESGGLWGTEAFF. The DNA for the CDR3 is TGTGCCAGCAGCTTAGAAAGCGGAGGCCTCTGGGGCACTGAAGCTTTCTTT.

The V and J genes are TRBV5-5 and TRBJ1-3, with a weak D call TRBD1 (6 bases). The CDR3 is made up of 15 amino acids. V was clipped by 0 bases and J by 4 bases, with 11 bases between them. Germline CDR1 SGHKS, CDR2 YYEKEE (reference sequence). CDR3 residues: CASSLGGRPGNTIYF. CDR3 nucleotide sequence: TGTGCCAGCAGCTTGGGGGGGCGTCCGGGAAACACCATATATTTT.

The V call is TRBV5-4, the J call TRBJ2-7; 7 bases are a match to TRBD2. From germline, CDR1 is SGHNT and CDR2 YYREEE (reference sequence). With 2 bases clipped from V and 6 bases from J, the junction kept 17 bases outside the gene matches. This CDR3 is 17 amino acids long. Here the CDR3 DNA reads TGTGCCAGCAGCTTCGATAGTGGGAGGGCCGAACGGGCCGAGCAGTACTTC. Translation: CASSFDSGRAERAEQYF.

The CDR3 nucleotides are TGTGCCAGCAGCTTAGTACTGGACACCGTTTACTTC. Protein product: CASSLVLDTVYF. The rearrangement links TRBV7-9 to TRBJ2-5; D perhaps matches TRBD1 (5 bases). The CDR3 loop spans 12 amino acids. The V end lost 1 base, the J end lost 14 bases, and 14 bases lay between the germline ends. CDR1 is SEHNR and CDR2 is FQNEAQ in the germline V gene (reference sequence). The full variable domain, completed using reference TRBV7-9 and TRBJ2-5, is DTGVSQNPRHKITKRGQNVTFRCDPISEHNRLYWYRQTLGQGPEFLTYFQNEAQLEKSRLLSDRFSAERPKGSFSTLEIQRTEQGDSAMYLCASSLVLDTVYFGPGTRLLVL.

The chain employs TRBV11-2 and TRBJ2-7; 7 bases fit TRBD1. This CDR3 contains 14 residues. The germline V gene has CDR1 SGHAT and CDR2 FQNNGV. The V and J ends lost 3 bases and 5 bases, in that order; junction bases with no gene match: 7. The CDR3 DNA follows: TGTGCCAGCAGCTTCACCAGGGGGATGAACGAGCAGTACTTC. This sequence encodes CASSFTRGMNEQYF. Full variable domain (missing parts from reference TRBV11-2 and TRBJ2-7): EAGVAQSPRYKIIEKRQSVAFWCNPISGHATLYWYQQILGQGPKLLIQFQNNGVVDDSQLPKDRFSAERLKGVDSTLKIQPAKLEDSAVYLCASSFTRGMNEQYFGPGTRLTVT.

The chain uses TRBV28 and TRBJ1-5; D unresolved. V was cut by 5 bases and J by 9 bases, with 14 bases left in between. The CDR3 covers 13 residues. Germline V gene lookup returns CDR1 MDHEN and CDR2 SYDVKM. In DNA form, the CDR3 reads TGTGCCAGCAGTATGTACAACCCCTCGCCCCAGCATTTT. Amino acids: CASSMYNPSPQHF. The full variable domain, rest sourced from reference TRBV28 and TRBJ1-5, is DVKVTQSSRYLVKRTGEKVFLECVQDMDHENMFWYRQDPGLGLRLIYFSYDVKMKEKGDIPEGYSVSREKKERFSLILESASTNQTSMYLCASSMYNPSPQHFGDGTRLSIL.

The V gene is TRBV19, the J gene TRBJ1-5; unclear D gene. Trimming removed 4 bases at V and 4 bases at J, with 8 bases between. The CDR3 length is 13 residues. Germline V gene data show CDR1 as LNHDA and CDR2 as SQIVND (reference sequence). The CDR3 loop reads CASSRSGNQPQHF. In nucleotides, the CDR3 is TGTGCCAGTAGTAGGAGTGGAAATCAGCCCCAGCATTTT.

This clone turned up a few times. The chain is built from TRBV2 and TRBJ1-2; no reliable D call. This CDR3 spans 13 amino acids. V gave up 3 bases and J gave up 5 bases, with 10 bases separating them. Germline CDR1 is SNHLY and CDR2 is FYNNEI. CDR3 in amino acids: CASSERAPYGYTF. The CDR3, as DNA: TGTGCCAGCAGTGAGAGGGCGCCGTATGGCTACACCTTC.

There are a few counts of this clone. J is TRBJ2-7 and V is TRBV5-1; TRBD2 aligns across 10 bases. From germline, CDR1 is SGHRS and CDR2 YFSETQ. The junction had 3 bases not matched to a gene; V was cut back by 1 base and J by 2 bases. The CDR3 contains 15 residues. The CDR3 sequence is CASSLIAGGAYEQYF. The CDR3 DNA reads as TGCGCCAGCAGCTTGATAGCGGGAGGAGCCTACGAGCAGTACTTC.

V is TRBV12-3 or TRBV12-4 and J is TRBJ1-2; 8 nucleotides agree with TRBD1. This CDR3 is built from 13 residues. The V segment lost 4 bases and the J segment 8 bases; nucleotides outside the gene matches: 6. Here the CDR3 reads CASSWQGARGYTF. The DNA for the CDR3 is TGTGCCAGCAGTTGGCAGGGGGCGAGGGGCTACACCTTC.

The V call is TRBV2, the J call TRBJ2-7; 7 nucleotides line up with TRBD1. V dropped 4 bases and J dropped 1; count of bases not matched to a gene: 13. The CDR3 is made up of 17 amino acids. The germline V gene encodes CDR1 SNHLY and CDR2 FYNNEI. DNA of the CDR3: TGTGCCAGCAGTGTATCCAAGACAGGGCTTCTTTCCTACGAGCAGTACTTC. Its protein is CASSVSKTGLLSYEQYF. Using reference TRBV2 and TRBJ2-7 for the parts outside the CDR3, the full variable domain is EPEVTQTPSHQVTQMGQEVILRCVPISNHLYFYWYRQILGQKVEFLVSFYNNEISEKSEIFDDQFSVERPDGSNFTLKIRSTKLEDSAMYFCASSVSKTGLLSYEQYFGPGTRLTVT.

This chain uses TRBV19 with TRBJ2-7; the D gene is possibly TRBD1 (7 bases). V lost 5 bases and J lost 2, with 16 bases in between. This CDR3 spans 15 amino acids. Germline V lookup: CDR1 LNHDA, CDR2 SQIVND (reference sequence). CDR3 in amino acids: CASSGAGQLPYEQYF. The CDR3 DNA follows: TGTGCCAGTAGTGGCGCGGGACAGCTCCCCTACGAGCAGTACTTC.